The following is a T cell receptor beta chain sequence with its context. As yet, its antigen is unknown. The V gene end was trimmed by 5 bases and the J gene end by 6 bases; junction bases not matched to a gene: 7. Germline-derived CDR1 and CDR2 are SNHLY and FYNNEI. This CDR3 contains 15 residues. Assay: immunoSEQ multiplex PCR; the TCRdb copy retains only in-frame clones and omits some. The sample records approximately 240,000 clones, about nine tenths being singletons. The data stem from a study of cytomegalovirus exposure and HLA in healthy donors. Study as a whole: Later analysis reported that the roughly 110 validation repertoires shared the platform of the roughly 680 first-cohort repertoires.

Study observations and caveats: Cytomegalovirus association was listed for 164 TCR beta chains.

Sequences were obtained from PBMCs. The chain uses TRBV2 and TRBJ2-2; 9 bases line up with TRBD1. This TCR was sampled from a woman aged 18-35 years in good health and CMV-seronegative. CDR3 region: CASSPTGGISGELFF. The DNA of the CDR3 is TGTGCCAGCAGTCCGACAGGGGGTATCTCCGGGGAGCTGTTTTTT.